This T cell receptor beta chain was identified during a study of cytomegalovirus exposure and HLA in healthy donors. About this clone itself: Its antigen is currently unknown.

Findings of the study overall: Roughly even sequencing depth across donors was the assumption behind the presence/absence analyses. Generally TCR sequences proved uncommon, though certain public TCRs appeared in numerous donors.

CDR1 SQVTM and CDR2 ANQGSEA come from the germline V gene. With 6 bases removed from V and 3 bases from J, the gap between germline ends came to 9 bases. This CDR3 contains 13 residues. Vbeta (60) and Jbeta (13) primers were used in the PCR. Generated by immunoSEQ multiplex PCR, the TCRdb table keeps only in-frame clones and is missing some. The data show 120,000 or so clones, 75% to 90% seen once. Every donor was a healthy person donating bone marrow. The clonotype originates from a man aged 40-55 years in good health and CMV-seronegative. The sample consisted of PBMCs. The chain carries TRBV29-1 and TRBJ2-6; D is uncertain. In DNA form, the CDR3 reads TGCAGCGTAATGGGCAATGGGGCCAACGTCCTGACTTTC. Translating gives CSVMGNGANVLTF.